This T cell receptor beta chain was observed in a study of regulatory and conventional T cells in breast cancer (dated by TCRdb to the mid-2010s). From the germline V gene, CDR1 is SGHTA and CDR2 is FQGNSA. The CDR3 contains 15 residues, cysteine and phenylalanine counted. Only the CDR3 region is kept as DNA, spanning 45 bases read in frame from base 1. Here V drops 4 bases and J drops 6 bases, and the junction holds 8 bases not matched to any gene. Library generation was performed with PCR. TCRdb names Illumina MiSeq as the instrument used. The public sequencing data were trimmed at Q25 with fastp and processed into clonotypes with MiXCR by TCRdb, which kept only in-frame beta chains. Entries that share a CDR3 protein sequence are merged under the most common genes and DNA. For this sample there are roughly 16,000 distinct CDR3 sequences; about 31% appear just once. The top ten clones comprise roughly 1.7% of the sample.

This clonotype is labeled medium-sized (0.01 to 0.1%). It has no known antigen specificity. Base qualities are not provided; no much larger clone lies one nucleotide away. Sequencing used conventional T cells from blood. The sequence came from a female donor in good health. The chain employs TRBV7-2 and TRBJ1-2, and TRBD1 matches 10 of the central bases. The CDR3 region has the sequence CASSSGQGSRNGYTF. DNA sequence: TGTGCCAGCAGCTCGGGACAGGGGTCGCGAAATGGCTACACCTTC.